A single sample is the source of the 3 T cell receptor beta chains below, sequenced in a study of OX40 agonist ivuxolimab in advanced cancers. Some clones are missing from TCRdb's copy, which holds only in-frame ones; the method was immunoSEQ multiplex PCR. The data show over 15,000 clones, with about 90% seen just once and around 48% held by the top ten. Material: CD4+ or CD8+ T cells sorted from blood, obtained in a trial of the OX40 agonist ivuxolimab. The receptor set was obtained from an adult with an advanced solid tumor such as melanoma, head and neck, liver or kidney cancer.

The rearrangement links TRBV6-6 to TRBJ2-3; D may correspond to TRBD1 or TRBD2 (5 bases each). The germline CDR1 and CDR2 sequences are MNHNY and SVGAGI (reference sequence). The CDR3 runs 16 residues. V was trimmed by 2 bases and J by 1 base, leaving 13 bases between them. The CDR3 region has the DNA TGTGCCAGCAGTTACGAGGGGCTGAGTGGCACAGATACGCAGTATTTT. This encodes CASSYEGLSGTDTQYF.

The genes are TRBV9 and TRBJ2-3; D tentatively reads TRBD1 or TRBD2 (5 bases each). Trimming stripped 4 bases from V and 5 bases from J, with 20 bases between. Germline CDR1 reads SGDLS; CDR2 reads YYNGEE. The CDR3 loop spans 16 amino acids. CDR3 bases: TGTGCCAGCAGCTCCCAGGCGAGGGGCGAGGAAGATACGCAGTATTTT. This sequence encodes CASSSQARGEEDTQYF.

The rearrangement joins TRBV7-3 to TRBJ2-1, with D perhaps matching TRBD2 (5 bases). Trimming removed 3 bases at V and 3 bases at J, with 6 bases between. Germline lookup yields CDR1 SGHTA and CDR2 FQGTGA. The CDR3 contains 13 residues. The CDR3 here is CASSFGLYNEQFF. CDR3 DNA: TGTGCCAGCAGCTTTGGACTCTACAATGAGCAGTTCTTC.